The 25 T cell receptor beta chains presented below share a single source sample, sequenced in a study of T cell responses to AZD1222 COVID-19 vaccine. Only in-frame clones appear in the TCRdb table, and some are missing; sequencing was by immunoSEQ multiplex PCR. The sample has about 150,000 clones, 80% to 95% seen once. The sequences come from peripheral blood, collected 28 days after the second AZD1222 dose. The source of these receptors is an adult who received the AZD1222 COVID-19 vaccine.

V is TRBV7-2 and J is TRBJ1-2; TRBD1 aligns across 7 bases. Germline CDR1 is SGHTA and CDR2 is FQGNSA. The trim removed 3 bases at V and 6 bases at J, leaving 1 base unmatched. The CDR3 extends over 12 amino acids. The CDR3 bases are TGTGCCAGCAGCTTGGACAGGAATGGCTACACCTTC. It yields the protein CASSLDRNGYTF.

The V and J genes are TRBV6-4 and TRBJ2-1; TRBD2 matches at 8 bases. The CDR3 consists of 15 residues. The V and J ends lost 2 bases and 5 bases, in that order; junction bases with no gene match: 5. Germline V gene sequence: CDR1 MRHNA, CDR2 SNTAGT. The chain's CDR3 is CASSDRAGGNNEQFF. The CDR3 nucleotides are TGTGCCAGCAGTGACAGGGCGGGGGGTAACAATGAGCAGTTCTTC.

J is TRBJ1-1 and V is TRBV7-9; D not certain. The germline V gene has CDR1 SEHNR and CDR2 FQNEAQ (reference sequence). The CDR3 spans 9 residues. Trimming stripped 5 bases from V and 6 bases from J, with 1 base between. This chain's CDR3 is CASSAEAFF. CDR3 nucleotides: TGTGCCAGCAGCGCTGAAGCTTTCTTT.

The rearrangement uses TRBV7-9 and TRBJ2-6; D remains ambiguous. The length of the CDR3 is 15 residues. The germline V gene encodes CDR1 SEHNR and CDR2 FQNEAQ (reference sequence). V lost 6 bases to trimming and J lost 4 bases, with 13 bases between them. The CDR3 sequence is CASRLSASGANVLTF. CDR3 nucleotides: TGTGCCAGCAGATTATCGGCCTCCGGGGCCAACGTCCTGACTTTC. The whole variable domain, remainder taken from reference TRBV7-9 and TRBJ2-6, is DTGVSQNPRHKITKRGQNVTFRCDPISEHNRLYWYRQTLGQGPEFLTYFQNEAQLEKSRLLSDRFSAERPKGSFSTLEIQRTEQGDSAMYLCASRLSASGANVLTFGAGSRLTVL.

V usage is TRBV3-1 (or the pseudogene TRBV3-2) and J usage is TRBJ2-7; D remains ambiguous. The CDR3 is 15 amino acids. Trimming took 5 bases from V and 0 from J, leaving 14 bases between them. Germline-derived CDR1 and CDR2 are LGHDT and YNNKEL (reference sequence). CDR3 protein: CASSGGSLLSYEQYF. The DNA for the CDR3 is TGTGCCAGCAGCGGTGGAAGCCTACTCTCCTACGAGCAGTACTTC.

This chain connects TRBV4-1 to TRBJ1-5; D is uncertain. The CDR3 is 16 amino acids. V was pared by 2 bases and J by 5 bases, with 16 bases between. Germline loops: CDR1 MGHRA, CDR2 YSYEKL. The CDR3 loop is CASSQPFEGQHQPQHF. Here the CDR3 DNA reads TGCGCCAGCAGCCAACCGTTCGAGGGTCAGCATCAGCCCCAGCATTTT.

The chain is built from TRBV28 and TRBJ1-5; unclear D gene. V was trimmed by 7 bases and J by 3 bases, leaving 10 bases between them. In germline, CDR1 is MDHEN, CDR2 SYDVKM. The CDR3 length is 13 residues. CDR3 amino acids: CASIGQLNQPQHF. In DNA form, the CDR3 reads TGTGCCAGCATAGGGCAGCTCAATCAGCCCCAGCATTTT.

The chain links TRBV20-1 to TRBJ2-7; 10 bases are a match to TRBD2. The trim removed 3 bases at V and 0 bases at J, leaving 5 bases unmatched. This CDR3 spans 15 amino acids. The V gene's germline CDR1 is DFQATT and CDR2 SNEGSKA (reference sequence). The CDR3 DNA sequence: TGCAGTGCTAGTCGAGCTAGCGGGAGCTCCTACGAGCAGTACTTC. This sequence encodes CSASRASGSSYEQYF.

The V call is TRBV5-1, the J call TRBJ1-3, with unresolved D. Germline CDR1 reads SGHRS; CDR2 reads YFSETQ. The germline V and J ends were trimmed by 0 bases and 0 bases, with 7 bases remaining between them. The CDR3 covers 15 residues. The CDR3 DNA is TGCGCCAGCAGCTTGGCGGTGACCTCTGGAAACACCATATATTTT. Its translation is CASSLAVTSGNTIYF. The entire variable domain, with the rest obtained from reference TRBV5-1 and TRBJ1-3, is as follows: KAGVTQTPRYLIKTRGQQVTLSCSPISGHRSVSWYQQTPGQGLQFLFEYFSETQRNKGNFPGRFSGRQFSNSRSEMNVSTLELGDSALYLCASSLAVTSGNTIYFGEGSWLTVV.

The genes are TRBV28 and TRBJ1-2; D might be TRBD1 (6 bases). The V and J ends lost 7 bases and 1 base respectively, with 19 bases between them. The CDR3 covers 16 residues. Germline-derived CDR1 and CDR2 are MDHEN and SYDVKM. The CDR3 loop is CASTGSQGHLNYGYTF. As DNA, the CDR3 is TGTGCCAGCACGGGATCACAGGGACACCTTAACTATGGCTACACCTTC.

The J gene is TRBJ1-5, the V gene TRBV28; TRBD1 matches 11 bases. The CDR3 extends over 15 amino acids. Germline V gene sequence: CDR1 MDHEN, CDR2 SYDVKM. V gave up 7 bases and J gave up 2 bases; unmatched junction bases: 4. The DNA for the CDR3 is TGTGCCAGCACCAGGACAGGGGGCGGCAATCAGCCCCAGCATTTT. Its translation is CASTRTGGGNQPQHF.

In its sample, this clone was seen once. The chain links TRBV7-2 to TRBJ2-1; TRBD2 aligns across 15 bases. The CDR3 is made up of 19 amino acids. Trimming took 4 bases from V and 7 from J; bases not matched to a gene: 14. Germline loops: CDR1 SGHTA, CDR2 FQGNSA. Here the CDR3 DNA reads TGTGCCAGCAGCTCAAGCGGACTAGCGGGAGGGCCTTTAGGGAATGAGCAGTTCTTC. Its translation: CASSSSGLAGGPLGNEQFF.

As DNA, the CDR3 is TGTGCCAGCAGCTTGGCTTCCTATGGCTACACCTTC. This codes for CASSLASYGYTF. The chain recombines TRBV5-6 with TRBJ1-2; D is ambiguous. The CDR3 spans 12 residues. Germline V gives CDR1 SGHDT, CDR2 YYEEEE. Between the trimmed V and J ends, which lost 0 bases and 4 bases, there was a span of 4 bases.

The genes are TRBV4-2 and TRBJ1-5; the D is unclear. Trimming removed 0 bases from V and 4 bases from J, with 7 bases in between. This CDR3 is 14 amino acids long. Germline V gene sequence: CDR1 LGHNA, CDR2 YNFKEQ. The CDR3 DNA reads TGTGCCAGCAGCCAAGAGTTGGAAAATCAGCCCCAGCATTTT. Its protein product is CASSQELENQPQHF.

CDR3 in amino acids: CASSRPGQGSGNTIYF. The DNA for the CDR3 is TGTGCCAGCTCACGCCCGGGACAGGGGTCTGGAAACACCATATATTTT. The V call is TRBV18, the J call TRBJ1-3; 10 bases are a match to TRBD1. The CDR3 is made up of 16 amino acids. Germline V gene data show CDR1 as KGHSH and CDR2 as LQKENI. With V trimmed by 4 bases and J by 1 base, 4 bases remained unmatched.

The J gene is TRBJ2-1, the V gene TRBV2; no firm D call. In germline, CDR1 is SNHLY, CDR2 FYNNEI. There are 15 residues in the CDR3. Trimming took off 1 base at V and 3 bases at J, with 10 bases between the two ends. CDR3 sequence reads: CASSEGATDYNEQFF. DNA for the CDR3: TGTGCCAGCAGTGAAGGAGCGACTGACTACAATGAGCAGTTCTTC.

The chain uses TRBV11-2 and TRBJ2-1; TRBD2 matches at 8 bases. Germline CDR1 and CDR2: SGHAT and FQNNGV. V dropped 6 bases and J dropped 6; count of bases not matched to a gene: 10. The CDR3 loop spans 15 amino acids. CDR3 protein: CASSKQGLVFNEQFF. CDR3 DNA sequence: TGTGCCAGCAGTAAACAGGGACTAGTCTTCAATGAGCAGTTCTTC.

This sequence joins TRBV9 and TRBJ1-3; unclear D gene. The CDR3 runs 17 residues. Germline CDR1 and CDR2: SGDLS and YYNGEE. Trimming stripped 0 bases from V and 0 bases from J, with 13 bases between. CDR3 loop: CASSVDPSGSSGNTIYF. In DNA, the CDR3 is TGTGCCAGCAGCGTAGACCCCTCGGGGAGCTCTGGAAACACCATATATTTT.

The chain recombines TRBV5-4 with TRBJ1-1; the D is unclear. With 3 bases removed from V and 6 bases from J, the gap between germline ends came to 21 bases. Germline V lookup: CDR1 SGHNT, CDR2 YYREEE (reference sequence). The CDR3 sequence is 16 residues long. For the CDR3, the DNA is TGTGCCAGCAGCTCCACGTTCACCCAGGATAGAGCTGAAGCTTTCTTT. This codes for CASSSTFTQDRAEAFF.

The chain is built from TRBV5-6 and TRBJ2-1; tentatively, D is TRBD1 (5 bases). The length of the CDR3 is 14 residues. V was clipped by 4 bases and J by 7 bases, with 15 bases between them. Germline CDR1 is SGHDT and CDR2 is YYEEEE. The CDR3 sequence is CASSQTFKGNEQFF. The CDR3 nucleotides read TGTGCCAGCAGCCAAACATTTAAGGGGAATGAGCAGTTCTTC.

This chain uses TRBV19 with TRBJ2-6; D tentatively reads TRBD1 or TRBD2 (5 bases each). Germline CDR1 and CDR2: LNHDA and SQIVND (reference sequence). This CDR3 contains 17 residues. Trimming stripped 4 bases from V and 1 base from J, with 14 bases between. The CDR3 loop is CASSNGASQSGANVLTF. CDR3 nucleotides: TGTGCCAGTAGTAACGGGGCTTCACAGTCTGGGGCCAACGTCCTGACTTTC.

Comments on this clone: The identical CDR3 is also encoded by other nucleotide sequences in the sample. The rearrangement links TRBV18 to TRBJ2-1; perhaps TRBD2 as D (5 bases). Trimming pared 2 bases from V and 0 bases from J, leaving 5 bases between. Looked up from germline, CDR1 is KGHSH and CDR2 is LQKENI. This CDR3 spans 14 amino acids. The CDR3 coding sequence is TGTGCCAGCTCACCAGGGAGCTCCTACAATGAGCAGTTCTTC. Translation gives CASSPGSSYNEQFF. Based on the CDR3 plus reference TRBV18 and TRBJ2-1, the full variable domain is NAGVMQNPRHLVRRRGQEARLRCSPMKGHSHVYWYRQLPEEGLKFMVYLQKENIIDESGMPKERFSAEFPKEGPSILRIQQVVRGDSAAYFCASSPGSSYNEQFFGPGTRLTVL.

The chain couples TRBV6-6 to TRBJ2-7; no firm D call. CDR1 is MNHNY and CDR2 is SVGAGI in the germline V gene (reference sequence). This CDR3 is 12 amino acids long. Trimming took 6 bases from V and 3 from J, leaving 9 bases between them. Here the CDR3 reads CASRGGVYEQYF. The CDR3 DNA follows: TGTGCCAGCAGAGGTGGAGTCTACGAGCAGTACTTC.

This clone was picked up a small number of times. The chain is built from TRBV6-5 and TRBJ1-3; perhaps TRBD1 as D (6 bases). CDR1 is MNHEY and CDR2 is SVGAGI in the germline V gene. The CDR3 extends over 15 amino acids. V was clipped by 5 bases and J by 0 bases, with 11 bases between them. The DNA for the CDR3 is TGTGCCAGCAGTCGGGCGGACAGCTCTGGAAACACCATATATTTT. This translates into CASSRADSSGNTIYF.

V and J are TRBV5-4 and TRBJ2-5; the D gene could be TRBD1 or TRBD2 (5 bases each). This CDR3 spans 14 amino acids. CDR1 and CDR2 from the germline V gene are SGHNT and YYREEE (reference sequence). V lost 0 bases, J lost 1 base, and 7 bases lay in between. The CDR3 nucleotides read TGTGCCAGCAGCTTGGCGGGGCCCCAAGAGACCCAGTACTTC. This translates into CASSLAGPQETQYF.